The next 14 T cell receptor beta chains were all read from a single sample in a study of CD8 T cells in seronegative destructive rheumatoid arthritis. This table comes from immunoSEQ multiplex PCR, and its TCRdb copy is limited to in-frame clones, with some not included. The sample has under 15,000 clones, roughly four fifths seen once. Sequencing was performed on CD8+ T cells from blood. These TCRs come from a woman aged 30 to 50 with seronegative destructive rheumatoid arthritis.

V is TRBV5-1 and J is TRBJ1-2, with a weak D call TRBD1 (6 bases). The ends were cut back, 4 bases at V and 4 bases at J, with 8 bases in the middle. This CDR3 comprises 12 residues. CDR1 SGHRS and CDR2 YFSETQ come from the germline V gene. This chain's CDR3 is CASSLDSYGYTF. The CDR3, as DNA: TGCGCCAGCAGCCTGGACAGCTATGGCTACACCTTC.

The rearrangement joins TRBV2 to TRBJ2-5; 9 bases are a match to TRBD2. The CDR3 totals 16 residues. V shed 0 bases, J shed 0 bases, and the junction held 2 bases outside the gene matches. Germline V gives CDR1 SNHLY, CDR2 FYNNEI. The CDR3 spells CASSEASGGYQETQYF. CDR3 in DNA: TGTGCCAGCAGTGAAGCCAGCGGGGGGTACCAAGAGACCCAGTACTTC.

This clone was recorded a few times. V usage is TRBV4-1 and J usage is TRBJ1-4; D remains ambiguous. Germline V CDR1 and CDR2: MGHRA, YSYEKL. CDR3 size: 12 residues. V was clipped by 0 bases and J by 11 bases, with 7 bases between them. CDR3 loop: CASSQDTVKLFF. Written as DNA, the CDR3 is TGCGCCAGCAGCCAAGATACGGTTAAACTGTTTTTT.

V gene TRBV4-1 combines with J gene TRBJ2-5, with 7 bases that match TRBD2. Unmatched junction bases numbered 2, after V lost 0 bases and J lost 4 bases. Germline lookup yields CDR1 MGHRA and CDR2 YSYEKL. This CDR3 is built from 14 residues. CDR3 amino acids: CASSQEGGVETQYF. In nucleotides, the CDR3 is TGCGCCAGCAGCCAAGAGGGAGGGGTAGAGACCCAGTACTTC.

This clone rates as medium-sized. V is TRBV13 and J is TRBJ1-1, with D perhaps matching TRBD1 (6 bases). CDR3 length: 14 residues. Germline lookup yields CDR1 PRHDT and CDR2 FYEKMQ (reference sequence). With 3 bases removed from V and 5 bases from J, the gap between germline ends came to 13 bases. As DNA, the CDR3 is TGTGCCAGCAGCTTGGGGGCAGGGAGTACTGAAGCTTTCTTT. Its translation is CASSLGAGSTEAFF.

The chain has TRBV7-9 and TRBJ1-4; TRBD1 matches 9 bases. The J segment lost 0 bases and the V segment lost 5 bases, leaving 10 bases of the junction unmatched. This CDR3 spans 18 amino acids. Germline V gene data show CDR1 as SEHNR and CDR2 as FQNEAQ (reference sequence). As DNA, the CDR3 is TGTGCCAGCAGCCCCGGACAGGGGAGCACATCAACTAATGAAAAACTGTTTTTT. As protein: CASSPGQGSTSTNEKLFF.

The J gene is TRBJ2-7, the V gene TRBV5-1, with 8 nucleotides matching TRBD1. With V trimmed by 3 bases and J by 2 bases, 4 bases remained unmatched. This CDR3 comprises 14 residues. Germline values: CDR1 SGHRS, CDR2 YFSETQ. CDR3 DNA sequence: TGCGCCAGCAGCTCATCAGGGGGCCCCTACGAGCAGTACTTC. It specifies CASSSSGGPYEQYF. The whole variable domain, filled in from reference TRBV5-1 and TRBJ2-7, reads KAGVTQTPRYLIKTRGQQVTLSCSPISGHRSVSWYQQTPGQGLQFLFEYFSETQRNKGNFPGRFSGRQFSNSRSEMNVSTLELGDSALYLCASSSSGGPYEQYFGPGTRLTVT.

The chain carries TRBV7-9 and TRBJ2-3; tentative D call: TRBD2 (6 bases). V shed 7 bases and J shed 1 base, with 18 bases lying between them. CDR3 size: 16 residues. Germline V lookup: CDR1 SEHNR, CDR2 FQNEAQ (reference sequence). CDR3 amino acids: CASTGLPQRGTDTQYF. The CDR3 nucleotides read TGTGCCAGCACCGGCCTCCCCCAGCGGGGCACAGATACGCAGTATTTT.

This clone was observed a single time. The gene calls are TRBV27 and TRBJ2-1; 10 bases map to TRBD2. The CDR3 has 14 residues. Trimming took 8 bases from V and 7 from J; bases not matched to a gene: 8. Germline V CDR1 and CDR2: MNHEY, SMNVEV (reference sequence). The CDR3 spells CASCRLAGENEQFF. For the CDR3, the DNA is TGTGCCAGCTGTCGGCTAGCGGGGGAGAATGAGCAGTTCTTC.

V is TRBV7-9 and J is TRBJ1-1; D not certain. V was shortened by 5 bases and J by 3 bases, with 22 bases between the two germline ends. From germline, CDR1 is SEHNR and CDR2 FQNEAQ (reference sequence). CDR3 size: 17 residues. CDR3 in amino acids: CASSLYRLGYVDTEAFF. CDR3 in DNA: TGTGCCAGCAGCCTATACAGATTGGGTTACGTTGACACTGAAGCTTTCTTT.

This chain connects TRBV7-2 to TRBJ1-2, with a possible D match to TRBD1 (5 bases). Trimming left V 5 bases short and J 5 bases short, with 12 bases between. The germline gives CDR1 SGHTA, CDR2 FQGNSA. This CDR3 comprises 13 residues. The CDR3 bases are TGTGCCAGCAGCCCCGGGACTCGTTATGGCTACACCTTC. This codes for CASSPGTRYGYTF.

V and J are TRBV27 and TRBJ1-1; D uncertain. V was cut by 7 bases and J by 5 bases, with 17 bases left in between. CDR3 length: 14 amino acids. Germline CDR1 MNHEY, CDR2 SMNVEV (reference sequence). The CDR3 nucleotides are TGTGCCAGCAAAGAGGAGGGATCAACAACTGAAGCTTTCTTT. It codes for CASKEEGSTTEAFF.

This sequence joins TRBV6-5 and TRBJ2-1; TRBD1 aligns across 7 bases. The trim removed 6 bases at V and 7 bases at J, leaving 12 bases unmatched. Germline values: CDR1 MNHEY, CDR2 SVGAGI. The CDR3 has 15 residues. CDR3 region: CASSPGQVRRNEQFF. CDR3 bases: TGTGCCAGCAGCCCCGGACAGGTACGGAGGAATGAGCAGTTCTTC.

The rearrangement joins TRBV27 to TRBJ2-7; the match to TRBD1 covers 7 bases. The CDR3 contains 13 residues. Germline CDR1 is MNHEY and CDR2 is SMNVEV (reference sequence). The CDR3 DNA reads as TGTGCTACTCGGGACAGCAGGTCCTACGAGCAGTACGTC. Translation: CATRDSRSYEQYV.